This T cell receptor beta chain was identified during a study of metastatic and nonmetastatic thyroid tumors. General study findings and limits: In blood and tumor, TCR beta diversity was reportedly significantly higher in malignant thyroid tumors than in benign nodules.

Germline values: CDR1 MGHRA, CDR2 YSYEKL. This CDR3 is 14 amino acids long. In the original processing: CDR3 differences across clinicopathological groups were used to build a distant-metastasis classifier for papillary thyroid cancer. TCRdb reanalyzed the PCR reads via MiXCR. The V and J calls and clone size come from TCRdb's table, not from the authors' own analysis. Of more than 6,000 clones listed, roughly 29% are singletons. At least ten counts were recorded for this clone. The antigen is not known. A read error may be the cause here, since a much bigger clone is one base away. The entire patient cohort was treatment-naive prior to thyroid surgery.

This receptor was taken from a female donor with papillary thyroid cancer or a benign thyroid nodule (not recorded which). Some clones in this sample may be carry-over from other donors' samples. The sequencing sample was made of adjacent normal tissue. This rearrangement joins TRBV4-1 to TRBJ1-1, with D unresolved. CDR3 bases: TGCGCCAGCAGCCAAGTTGATTGGAACACTGAAACTTTCTTT. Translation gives CASSQVDWNTETFF.